This T cell receptor (beta chain) is from a study of early T cells in non-severe SARS-CoV-2 infection. Unique molecular identifiers were added to individual cDNA molecules. MiXCR, applied by TCRdb to the 5' RACE reads, yields one record per CDR3 protein. The sample holds tens of thousands of distinct CDR3 sequences, around 12% seen once. In this sample, this clonotype turned up many times. CDR3 length: 16 amino acids. The genes are TRBV21-1 and TRBJ2-5; TRBD2 is taken as the D call from the table, unchecked against the DNA. TRBV21-1 is a pseudogene locus. The origin of this receptor is an adult who was a healthcare worker with PCR-confirmed SARS-CoV-2 infection or an uninfected control (not recorded which). Specimen: whole blood. The CDR3: CASSKGPSGRGETQYF. The CDR3, as DNA: TGTGCCAGCAGCAAAGGGCCTAGCGGGAGAGGAGAGACCCAGTACTTC.